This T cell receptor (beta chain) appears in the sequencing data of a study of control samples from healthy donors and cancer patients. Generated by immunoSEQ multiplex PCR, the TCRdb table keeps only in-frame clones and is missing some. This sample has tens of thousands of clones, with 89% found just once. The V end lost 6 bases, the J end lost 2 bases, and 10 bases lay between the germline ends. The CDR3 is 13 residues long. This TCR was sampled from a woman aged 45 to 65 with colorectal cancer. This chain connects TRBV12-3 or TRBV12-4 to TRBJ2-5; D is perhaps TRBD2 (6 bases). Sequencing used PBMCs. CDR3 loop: CASRKGLQETQYF. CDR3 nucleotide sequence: TGTGCCAGCAGAAAAGGACTACAAGAGACCCAGTACTTC.